A selection of T cell receptor beta chains follows, all from one sample in a study of cytomegalovirus exposure and HLA in healthy donors. Clones were sequenced by immunoSEQ multiplex PCR, and TCRdb holds only the in-frame ones, with some missing. This table has some 71,000 clones, approximately 63% appearing once. The source material was PBMCs. These receptors came from a woman aged 45-59 years in good health and CMV-seropositive. The CDR3 runs from the conserved cysteine through the conserved F or W. Fields, in order: V gene, J gene, clone size, D gene, CDR3 DNA, CDR3 protein. A D gene is named only where the DNA matches it firmly. For some rows the clone size is stated as once, few or many, or as a class when expanded; others skip it.

V: TRBV5-5; J: TRBJ2-1; size: NA; D: TRBD2; DNA: TGTGCCAGCAACCCTAGCGGGAGTTTCCCCGGGGAGCAGTTCTTC; CDR3: CASNPSGSFPGEQFF
V: TRBV11-3; J: TRBJ2-1; size: once; D: NA; DNA: TGTGCCAGCAGCTTAGATCGGGGATGTGAGCAGTTCTTC; CDR3: CASSLDRGCEQFF
V: TRBV28; J: TRBJ1-5; size: NA; D: TRBD1; DNA: TGTGCCAGCAGTTTGACAGGGGGCGGGTCGCATCAGCCCCAGCATTTT; CDR3: CASSLTGGGSHQPQHF
V: TRBV6-1; J: TRBJ1-2; size: few; D: NA; DNA: TGTGCCAGCAGAACACCCCACTCGGGGGGCGATGGCTACACCTTC; CDR3: CASRTPHSGGDGYTF
V: TRBV6-5; J: TRBJ1-2; size: NA; D: NA; DNA: TGTGCCAGCAGTTATGGAGTTAACTATGGCTACACCTTC; CDR3: CASSYGVNYGYTF
V: TRBV9; J: TRBJ2-5; size: NA; D: NA; DNA: TGTGCCAGCAGCTTTATCGCAGGGGATCTGGAGACCCAGTACTTC; CDR3: CASSFIAGDLETQYF
V: TRBV29-1; J: TRBJ2-7; size: NA; D: TRBD2; DNA: TGCAGCGTCGCGCACCTTAGGACTAGCGGGGGGGCCTACGAGCAGTACTTC; CDR3: CSVAHLRTSGGAYEQYF
V: TRBV7-3; J: TRBJ1-1; size: NA; D: NA; DNA: TGTGCCAGCAGCCGAGTACCGAACACTGAAGCTTTCTTT; CDR3: CASSRVPNTEAFF
V: TRBV2; J: TRBJ2-1; size: NA; D: TRBD2; DNA: TGTGCCAGCAGCCAAGCGGGACACAATGAGCAGTTCTTC; CDR3: CASSQAGHNEQFF
V: TRBV9; J: TRBJ2-1; size: NA; D: NA; DNA: TGTGCCAGCAGCTCCCGGGGGGCTTACAATGAGCAGTTCTTC; CDR3: CASSSRGAYNEQFF
V: TRBV4-2; J: TRBJ2-7; size: NA; D: NA; DNA: TGTGCCAGCAGCCAAGATGGAACAGGGCTCGACGAGCAGTACTTC; CDR3: CASSQDGTGLDEQYF
V: TRBV5-4; J: TRBJ1-3; size: few; D: TRBD1; DNA: TGTGCCAGCAGCGAGCGACTCCACAGGGGGAACACCATATATTTT; CDR3: CASSERLHRGNTIYF
V: TRBV9; J: TRBJ2-3; size: few; D: TRBD2; DNA: TGTGCCAGCAGCGTAGTTCGTAGCGGGGTCCTGAGCACAGATACGCAGTATTTT; CDR3: CASSVVRSGVLSTDTQYF
V: TRBV4-3; J: TRBJ1-6; size: NA; D: NA; DNA: TGCGCCAGCAGCCAATGGCAGTCTAATTCACCCCTCCACTTT; CDR3: CASSQWQSNSPLHF
V: TRBV4-1; J: TRBJ2-3; size: few; D: TRBD2; DNA: TGCGCCAGCAGCAAAGGACTAGCGGGAGGTCCCGCCACAGATACGCAGTATTTT; CDR3: CASSKGLAGGPATDTQYF
V: TRBV4-1; J: TRBJ2-7; size: NA; D: NA; DNA: TGCGCCAGCAGCCAAGTACAGGGAACCTACGAGCAGTACTTC; CDR3: CASSQVQGTYEQYF
V: TRBV28; J: TRBJ1-2; size: NA; D: NA; DNA: TGTGCCAGCAGTTTAGATGCAGGGTCTGCTGGCTACACCTTC; CDR3: CASSLDAGSAGYTF
V: TRBV7-2; J: TRBJ2-7; size: NA; D: NA; DNA: TGTGCCAGCAGCTTTCTTTCGGGCAGGGGGGCCTACGAGCAGTACTTC; CDR3: CASSFLSGRGAYEQYF
V: TRBV19; J: TRBJ2-7; size: NA; D: NA; DNA: TGTGCCAGTAGTATCGGTTTGGAGGGCGACGAGCAGTACTTC; CDR3: CASSIGLEGDEQYF
V: TRBV7-2; J: TRBJ2-3; size: NA; D: NA; DNA: TGTGCCAGCAGCTTAGTAGGGGGTGGCACAGATACGCAGTATTTT; CDR3: CASSLVGGGTDTQYF
V: TRBV6-5; J: TRBJ1-3; size: NA; D: NA; DNA: TGTGCCAGCAGTTACCCGGGGGGGAACACCATATATTTT; CDR3: CASSYPGGNTIYF
V: TRBV7-6; J: TRBJ2-5; size: NA; D: TRBD1; DNA: TGTGCCAGCAGCTTCCCAGACAGGGGGGGCAAAGAGACCCAGTACTTC; CDR3: CASSFPDRGGKETQYF
V: TRBV28; J: TRBJ2-4; size: few; D: NA; DNA: TGTGCCAGCAGTCGCGGGACAGCAGAAAACATTCAGTACTTC; CDR3: CASSRGTAENIQYF
V: TRBV29-1; J: TRBJ1-1; size: NA; D: NA; DNA: TGCAGCGTTGCGGGGGGCCTGAACACTGAAGCTTTCTTT; CDR3: CSVAGGLNTEAFF
V: TRBV5-1; J: TRBJ1-2; size: few; D: NA; DNA: TGCGCCAGCAGCTTGGCCGGGGGTGGCTACACCTTC; CDR3: CASSLAGGGYTF
V: TRBV6-5; J: TRBJ1-2; size: NA; D: TRBD1; DNA: TGTGCCAGCAGTTATGATGAACAGGGGATAAACTATGGCTACACCTTC; CDR3: CASSYDEQGINYGYTF
V: TRBV7-6; J: TRBJ2-3; size: few; D: TRBD2; DNA: TGTGCCAGCAGCTACGGCTTAGCGGGAACAGATACGCAGTATTTT; CDR3: CASSYGLAGTDTQYF
V: TRBV28; J: TRBJ2-1; size: NA; D: TRBD2; DNA: TGTGCCAGCAGCTCTAGCGGGAGAGGTAAGCAGTTCTTC; CDR3: CASSSSGRGKQFF
V: TRBV5-6; J: TRBJ2-3; size: few; D: NA; DNA: TGTGCCAGCAGCGCAGGGGACACAGATACGCAGTATTTT; CDR3: CASSAGDTDTQYF
V: TRBV7-2; J: TRBJ2-3; size: NA; D: TRBD1; DNA: TGTGCCAGCAGCCAGGGACAGGGCCTAGATACGCAGTATTTT; CDR3: CASSQGQGLDTQYF
V: TRBV5-1; J: TRBJ2-7; size: NA; D: NA; DNA: TGCGCCAGCAGCGAGGACAGTTGGGAGGAGCAGTACTTC; CDR3: CASSEDSWEEQYF
V: TRBV6-9; J: TRBJ1-1; size: NA; D: NA; DNA: TGTGCCAGCAGTTATTCCTCCTTTGGGGGGACTGAAGCTTTCTTT; CDR3: CASSYSSFGGTEAFF
V: TRBV9; J: TRBJ1-1; size: NA; D: NA; DNA: TGTGCCAGCAGCAGGGGGGGGAACACTGAAGCTTTCTTT; CDR3: CASSRGGNTEAFF
V: TRBV7-9; J: TRBJ2-7; size: NA; D: NA; DNA: TGTGCCAGCAGCCCTCCGGGGGACTACGAGCAGTACTTC; CDR3: CASSPPGDYEQYF
V: TRBV18; J: TRBJ1-1; size: NA; D: NA; DNA: TGTGCCAGCTCACCGTTGGAGGACACTGAAGCTTTCTTT; CDR3: CASSPLEDTEAFF
V: TRBV28; J: TRBJ2-2; size: NA; D: TRBD1; DNA: TGTGCCAGCGGCGGGACAGGGAGGGGCACCGGGGAGCTGTTTTTT; CDR3: CASGGTGRGTGELFF
V: TRBV27; J: TRBJ1-6; size: NA; D: NA; DNA: TGTGCCAGCAGTTTAATGCTGATGGGCGATTCACCCCTCCACTTT; CDR3: CASSLMLMGDSPLHF
V: TRBV6-5; J: TRBJ2-7; size: NA; D: NA; DNA: TGTGCCAGCAGTTCTCCTAACGCGGGCAGCTCCTACGAGCAGTACTTC; CDR3: CASSSPNAGSSYEQYF
V: TRBV10-2; J: TRBJ1-3; size: NA; D: TRBD1; DNA: TGCGCCAGCAGGGGACAGGGAGGATATGGAAACACCATATATTTT; CDR3: CASRGQGGYGNTIYF
V: TRBV5-1; J: TRBJ2-3; size: NA; D: TRBD2; DNA: TGCGCCAGCAGGGGACTAGCGGGAGTGTGGGCCACAGATACGCAGTATTTT; CDR3: CASRGLAGVWATDTQYF
V: TRBV12-5; J: TRBJ1-3; size: few; D: NA; DNA: TGTGCTAGTGGCCTCAGCGGGGCAGGCGGAAACACCATATATTTT; CDR3: CASGLSGAGGNTIYF
V: TRBV20-1; J: TRBJ1-2; size: once; D: NA; DNA: TGCAGTGCTACAGGGGACTATGGCTACACCTTC; CDR3: CSATGDYGYTF
V: TRBV4-3; J: TRBJ1-1; size: NA; D: TRBD1; DNA: TGCGCCAGCAGCCAAGATCGTATCGGGACAGGGGCAGGAGGGACTGAAGCTTTCTTT; CDR3: CASSQDRIGTGAGGTEAFF
V: TRBV5-8; J: TRBJ2-7; size: once; D: NA; DNA: TGTGCCAGCAGCTCCATAGCCTACGAGCAGTACTTC; CDR3: CASSSIAYEQYF
V: TRBV28; J: TRBJ2-1; size: NA; D: NA; DNA: TGTGCCAGCAGTTCCGCCGGCGGGGGCCCATACAATGAGCAGTTCTTC; CDR3: CASSSAGGGPYNEQFF
V: TRBV5-5; J: TRBJ1-3; size: NA; D: NA; DNA: TGTGCCAGCAGCTTCACGACAGGCGGCTCTGGAAACACCATATATTTT; CDR3: CASSFTTGGSGNTIYF
V: TRBV28; J: TRBJ1-6; size: few; D: TRBD1; DNA: TGTGCCAGCCGGGACAGGTCTAATTCACCCCTCCACTTT; CDR3: CASRDRSNSPLHF
V: TRBV2; J: TRBJ1-3; size: NA; D: NA; DNA: TGTGCCAGCAGTGAAGGGGGGGACCTTACTGGAAACACCATATATTTT; CDR3: CASSEGGDLTGNTIYF